The 4 T cell receptor beta chains presented below share a single source sample, sequenced in a study of blood T cells in healthy people across ages. Using a J-beta primer mix together with a sample-barcoded 5' primer, a second PCR was run for 7 to 11 cycles. TCRdb analysed the 5' RACE reads with MiXCR anew, one entry per CDR3 protein. The table includes over 500,000 distinct CDR3 sequences, 27% detected once. Another study also made use of these data, one on T cells of mothers and their children.

The sequenced material came from blood. All receptors derive from a boy younger than 10 in good health.

This chain uses TRBV4-3 with TRBJ1-2, with a weak D call TRBD1 (6 bases). Deletions cut 2 bases from V and 7 bases from J, with 17 bases between. Germline-derived CDR1 and CDR2 are LGHNA and YSLEER. The CDR3 contains 15 residues. CDR3 coding DNA: TGCGCCAGCAGCCAATCACGACAGGACCGGGGTGGCTACACCTTC. Translation: CASSQSRQDRGGYTF.

The V call is TRBV11-2, the J call TRBJ2-1, with 7 nucleotides matching TRBD1. Looked up from germline, CDR1 is SGHAT and CDR2 is FQNNGV. The CDR3 runs 15 residues. Losses at the gene ends were 3 bases for V and 2 bases for J; bases not matched to a gene: 4. The CDR3 is CASSLATGAYNEQFF. The CDR3 region has the DNA TGTGCCAGCAGCTTGGCCACAGGGGCCTACAATGAGCAGTTCTTC.

With regard to this clonotype: One end of the junction is discordant with germline, which a read error may explain. The rearrangement uses TRBV14 and TRBJ2-6; 7 bases align to TRBD1. Germline V lookup: CDR1 SGHDN, CDR2 FVKESK. The CDR3 is 17 amino acids. This chain's CDR3 is CTSSDAAGGSGANVLTF. The CDR3 DNA reads as TGTACCAGCAGCGACGCGGCAGGGGGCTCTGGGGCCAACGTCCTGACTTTC.

The chain is built from TRBV20-1 and TRBJ2-3, with 9 bases fitting TRBD1. Germline trimming cut 6 bases from V and 3 bases from J; bases unmatched to any gene: 13. Germline-derived CDR1 and CDR2 are DFQATT and SNEGSKA (reference sequence). CDR3 length equals 16 residues. This chain's CDR3 is CSASDRQGVVTDTQYF. CDR3 DNA sequence: TGCAGTGCAAGTGACCGACAGGGGGTGGTGACAGATACGCAGTATTTT.